This TCR beta chain was retrieved from a study of blood T cell repertoires in COVID-19. CDR1 and CDR2 (germline): SGHAT, FQNNGV. The CDR3 spans 15 residues. After removal of 3 bases from V and 5 bases from J, the junction contained 8 bases not matched to a gene. In the original processing: Amplifying reference gene primers gave estimates of nucleated cell counts. Clones were sequenced by immunoSEQ multiplex PCR, and TCRdb holds only the in-frame ones, with some missing. V, J and clone size are taken as reported in that table, and D and trimming were inferred from the DNA itself. This table holds around 230,000 clones, roughly nine tenths found once.

This sequence joins TRBV11-2 and TRBJ2-7; TRBD2 matches at 9 bases. Sample: peripheral blood. The sequence came from a man aged 35-49 years with acute or convalescent COVID-19. The CDR3 DNA reads as TGTGCCAGCAGCTTCCTTAGCGGGAGTAGTAACGAGCAGTACTTC. Its translation is CASSFLSGSSNEQYF.